This entry lists 24 T cell receptor beta chains sequenced from one sample in a study of blood T cell repertoires in COVID-19. Data came from immunoSEQ multiplex PCR; TCRdb stores just in-frame clones and leaves some out. This table has some 63,000 clones, roughly 85% appearing once. Sequences were obtained from peripheral blood. The receptors derive from a human donor in a cohort sampled during active COVID-19.

The rearrangement joins TRBV19 to TRBJ1-5; the match to TRBD1 covers 8 bases. V dropped 0 bases and J dropped 6; count of bases not matched to a gene: 10. The CDR3 extends over 17 amino acids. Germline CDR1 LNHDA, CDR2 SQIVND (reference sequence). DNA of the CDR3: TGTGCCAGTAGTATAGATGGGGTAGGGACAGGAGGTCAGCCCCAGCATTTT. It yields the protein CASSIDGVGTGGQPQHF.

The J gene is TRBJ1-2, the V gene TRBV19, with D uncertain. Trimming stripped 5 bases from V and 3 bases from J, with 22 bases between. CDR3 size: 17 residues. Germline V CDR1 and CDR2: LNHDA, SQIVND (reference sequence). The CDR3 region is CASSENTGSWVYYGYTF. As DNA, the CDR3 is TGTGCCAGTAGTGAAAACACGGGGAGTTGGGTCTACTATGGCTACACCTTC.

The chain employs TRBV12-3 or TRBV12-4 and TRBJ2-2; D is possibly TRBD2 (5 bases). This CDR3 has 13 residues. Trimming took 3 bases from V and 5 from J, leaving 7 bases between them. The chain's CDR3 is CASSFLATGELFF. CDR3 DNA: TGTGCCAGCAGTTTTTTAGCGACCGGGGAGCTGTTTTTT.

The chain employs TRBV20-1 and TRBJ1-1; D may be TRBD1 (6 bases). Looked up from germline, CDR1 is DFQATT and CDR2 is SNEGSKA (reference sequence). The V gene lost 1 base and the J gene lost 11 bases, with 11 bases spanning the gap. The CDR3 has 11 amino acids. The CDR3 coding sequence is TGCAGTGCTAGAGTCAGGGGTGGCGCTTTCTTT. This sequence encodes CSARVRGGAFF.

This clone is a singleton in its sample. This chain connects TRBV25-1 to TRBJ1-4, with a tentative D call TRBD1 (5 bases). Per the germline V gene, CDR1 is MGHDK and CDR2 is SYGVNS. Trimming pared 3 bases from V and 6 bases from J, leaving 14 bases between. The CDR3 sequence is 15 residues long. CDR3 amino acids: CASSENRREDEKLFF. CDR3 nucleotide sequence: TGTGCCAGCAGTGAGAACAGGAGGGAAGATGAAAAACTGTTTTTT.

The rearrangement links TRBV23-1 to TRBJ2-5; 10 bases map to TRBD2. Being an ORF, TRBV23-1 has a function that is uncertain. The CDR3 contains 19 residues. Unmatched junction bases numbered 17, after V lost 7 bases and J lost 0 bases. Here the CDR3 reads CASTQGSSGGPEDQETQYF. The CDR3 nucleotides read TGCGCCAGCACCCAAGGTTCTAGCGGGGGCCCCGAGGACCAAGAGACCCAGTACTTC.

The V and J genes are TRBV7-9 and TRBJ2-1; D is unclear. Per germline, CDR1 SEHNR and CDR2 FQNEAQ (reference sequence). V dropped 2 bases and J dropped 9 bases, with 2 bases sitting between them. The CDR3 spans 10 residues. DNA of the CDR3: TGTGCCAGCAGCTTACTTGAGCAGTTCTTC. Protein: CASSLLEQFF.

The J gene is TRBJ2-7, the V gene TRBV3-1 (or the pseudogene TRBV3-2); TRBD1 matches 7 bases. With 4 bases clipped from V and 2 bases from J, the junction kept 2 bases outside the gene matches. Germline CDR1 LGHDT, CDR2 YNNKEL (reference sequence). This CDR3 has 13 residues. The CDR3 is CASSPGQPYEQYF. Here the CDR3 DNA reads TGTGCCAGCAGCCCGGGACAGCCCTACGAGCAGTACTTC.

The chain links TRBV2 to TRBJ2-2, with 11 nucleotides matching TRBD2. Trimming cost V 2 bases and J 0 bases; bases outside gene matches: 5. The CDR3 consists of 18 residues. Germline CDR1 SNHLY, CDR2 FYNNEI. DNA for the CDR3: TGTGCCAGCAGTGAAAGGCTAGCGGGGGGCACGAACACCGGGGAGCTGTTTTTT. This sequence encodes CASSERLAGGTNTGELFF.

The chain has TRBV6-5 and TRBJ1-5; 7 nucleotides line up with TRBD1. CDR1 MNHEY and CDR2 SVGAGI come from the germline V gene. There are 13 residues in the CDR3. V dropped 10 bases and J dropped 5; count of bases not matched to a gene: 8. CDR3 DNA: TGTGCCACCCCGGGACAGTACTATCAGCCCCAGCATTTT. Its translation: CATPGQYYQPQHF.

The chain joins TRBV28 to TRBJ2-5; 7 nucleotides agree with TRBD1. J was trimmed by 1 base and V by 10 bases; bases with no gene match: 6. CDR3 length: 13 residues. In germline, CDR1 is MDHEN, CDR2 SYDVKM. In nucleotides, the CDR3 is TGTGCCACCCAGCCAGGGGGCCAAGAGACCCAGTACTTC. This sequence encodes CATQPGGQETQYF.

The chain carries TRBV10-2 and TRBJ1-2, with D possibly being TRBD1 (6 bases). Looked up from germline, CDR1 is WSHSY and CDR2 is SAAADI. This CDR3 contains 15 residues. Trimming took off 0 bases at V and 4 bases at J, with 12 bases between the two ends. This CDR3 is CASSESSGATYGYTF. The CDR3 DNA is TGCGCCAGCAGTGAGTCGTCAGGGGCAACCTATGGCTACACCTTC.

A single count supports this clone. The chain employs TRBV7-2 and TRBJ1-5, with TRBD1 as a possible D gene (5 bases). Trimming cost V 0 bases and J 4 bases, with 13 bases left between them. The germline V gene encodes CDR1 SGHTA and CDR2 FQGNSA. The CDR3 loop spans 16 amino acids. The CDR3 protein is CASSLALGQGNQPQHF. CDR3 DNA: TGTGCCAGCAGCTTAGCGTTAGGGCAGGGTAATCAGCCCCAGCATTTT.

This clone was seen a few times. This chain uses TRBV4-1 with TRBJ1-3, with no clear D. V lost 4 bases and J lost 3, with 10 bases in between. In germline, CDR1 is MGHRA, CDR2 YSYEKL. There are 14 residues in the CDR3. CDR3 in DNA: TGCGCCAGCAGCCCCTCAGGATATGGAAACACCATATATTTT. It codes for CASSPSGYGNTIYF.

The gene calls are TRBV6-5 and TRBJ1-5; the match to TRBD1 covers 7 bases. The CDR3 is made up of 15 amino acids. Unmatched junction bases numbered 8, after V lost 6 bases and J lost 3 bases. Germline V gene lookup returns CDR1 MNHEY and CDR2 SVGAGI. The CDR3 region is CASRTMGTVNQPQHF. The CDR3 coding sequence is TGTGCCAGCAGGACAATGGGGACAGTCAATCAGCCCCAGCATTTT.

The J gene is TRBJ2-5, the V gene TRBV30, with 9 bases lining up with TRBD2. The V segment lost 5 bases and the J segment 5 bases; nucleotides outside the gene matches: 6. Germline loops: CDR1 GTSNPN, CDR2 SVGIG (reference sequence). The CDR3 is 13 amino acids. The DNA of the CDR3 is TGTGCCTGGGCGAGACTAGCGGCGGAGACCCAGTACTTC. It translates to CAWARLAAETQYF.

The V gene is TRBV19, the J gene TRBJ1-4; D unclear. V dropped 3 bases and J dropped 0 bases, with 8 bases sitting between them. The CDR3 sequence is 15 residues long. Germline V gives CDR1 LNHDA, CDR2 SQIVND (reference sequence). As DNA, the CDR3 is TGTGCCAGTAGTATGGGCTCCGCAACTAATGAAAAACTGTTTTTT. Protein sequence: CASSMGSATNEKLFF. Looking up the rest from reference TRBV19 and TRBJ1-4 gives the full variable domain: DGGITQSPKYLFRKEGQNVTLSCEQNLNHDAMYWYRQDPGQGLRLIYYSQIVNDFQKGDIAEGYSVSREKKESFPLTVTSAQKNPTAFYLCASSMGSATNEKLFFGSGTQLSVL.

The V gene is TRBV5-1, the J gene TRBJ2-5; TRBD2 aligns across 9 bases. The CDR3 is 15 amino acids. The junction had 12 bases not matched to a gene; V was cut back by 10 bases and J by 2 bases. The germline gives CDR1 SGHRS, CDR2 YFSETQ. The CDR3 DNA sequence: TGCGCCCGCCGCGGGGGGGCGGGGGGACAAGAGACCCAGTACTTC. Protein product: CARRGGAGGQETQYF.

The chain employs TRBV7-3 and TRBJ2-3; weak D call: TRBD1 (7 bases). The germline gives CDR1 SGHTA, CDR2 FQGTGA. This CDR3 is built from 16 residues. Trimming took off 1 base at V and 2 bases at J, with 13 bases between the two ends. Here the CDR3 reads CASSLSAGGITDTQYF. The CDR3 DNA follows: TGTGCCAGCAGCTTAAGCGCAGGGGGGATCACAGATACGCAGTATTTT.

V gene TRBV6-6 combines with J gene TRBJ1-5; no firm D call. Germline lookup yields CDR1 MNHNY and CDR2 SVGAGI (reference sequence). Trimming took 2 bases from V and 3 from J, leaving 8 bases between them. This CDR3 comprises 14 residues. The CDR3 protein is CASSYGQVNQPQHF. The CDR3 nucleotides are TGTGCCAGCAGTTACGGGCAGGTCAATCAGCCCCAGCATTTT.

J is TRBJ2-7 and V is TRBV10-3; 7 nucleotides match TRBD1. Per the germline V gene, CDR1 is ENHRY and CDR2 is SYGVKD. CDR3 length: 13 residues. The V segment lost 7 bases and the J segment 4 bases; nucleotides outside the gene matches: 7. The CDR3 is CAITAGGNYEQYF. The CDR3 nucleotides read TGTGCCATCACGGCAGGGGGTAATTACGAGCAGTACTTC.

The chain employs TRBV2 and TRBJ2-7; 7 bases align to TRBD1. The germline V gene has CDR1 SNHLY and CDR2 FYNNEI. With V trimmed by 4 bases and J by 5 bases, 8 bases remained unmatched. This CDR3 comprises 14 residues. CDR3 coding DNA: TGTGCCAGCAGTGTCCAGGGGGTAGTAGACGAGCAGTACTTC. Amino acids: CASSVQGVVDEQYF. Filled out from reference TRBV2 and TRBJ2-7, the complete variable domain reads EPEVTQTPSHQVTQMGQEVILRCVPISNHLYFYWYRQILGQKVEFLVSFYNNEISEKSEIFDDQFSVERPDGSNFTLKIRSTKLEDSAMYFCASSVQGVVDEQYFGPGTRLTVT.

This sequence joins TRBV24-1 and TRBJ1-2, with unresolved D. Germline-derived CDR1 and CDR2 are KGHDR and SFDVKD. Trimming took 4 bases from V and 1 from J, leaving 9 bases between them. This CDR3 is built from 14 residues. In DNA, the CDR3 is TGTGCCACCAGTGACCCGGGTCTTAACTATGGCTACACCTTC. Its translation: CATSDPGLNYGYTF.

The rearrangement links TRBV19 to TRBJ1-5; TRBD1 is a possible D gene (6 bases). The CDR3 runs 15 residues. Trimming took off 3 bases at V and 3 bases at J, with 12 bases between the two ends. CDR1 LNHDA and CDR2 SQIVND come from the germline V gene (reference sequence). The CDR3 region is CASSMWGPINQPQHF. As DNA, the CDR3 is TGTGCCAGTAGTATGTGGGGGCCCATCAATCAGCCCCAGCATTTT.